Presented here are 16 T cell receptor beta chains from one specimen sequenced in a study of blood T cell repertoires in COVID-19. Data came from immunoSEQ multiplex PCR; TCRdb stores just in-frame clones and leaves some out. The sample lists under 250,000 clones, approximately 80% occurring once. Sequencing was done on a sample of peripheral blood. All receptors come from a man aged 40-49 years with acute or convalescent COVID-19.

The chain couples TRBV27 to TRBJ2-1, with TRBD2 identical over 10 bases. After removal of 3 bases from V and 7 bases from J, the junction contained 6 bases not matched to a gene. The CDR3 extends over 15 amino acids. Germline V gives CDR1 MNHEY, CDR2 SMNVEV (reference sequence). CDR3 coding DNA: TGTGCCAGCAGTTTTCGAGCGGGAGGGCCAAATGAGCAGTTCTTC. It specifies CASSFRAGGPNEQFF.

The CDR3 DNA is TGTGCCAGCTCATCCGGACTAGCGGGAGTGGATACGCAGTATTTT. Protein: CASSSGLAGVDTQYF. The chain couples TRBV18 to TRBJ2-3; 13 bases map to TRBD2. The germline CDR1 and CDR2 sequences are KGHSH and LQKENI. V lost 5 bases to trimming and J lost 6 bases; unmatched junction nucleotides: 5. The CDR3 has 15 residues.

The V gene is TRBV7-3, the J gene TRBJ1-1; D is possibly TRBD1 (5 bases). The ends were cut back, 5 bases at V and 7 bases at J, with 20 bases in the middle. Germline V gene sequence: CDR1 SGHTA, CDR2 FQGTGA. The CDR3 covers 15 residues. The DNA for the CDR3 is TGTGCCAGCAGCCCCTTCCCGGGGCGGGATTATGAAGCTTTCTTT. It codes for CASSPFPGRDYEAFF.

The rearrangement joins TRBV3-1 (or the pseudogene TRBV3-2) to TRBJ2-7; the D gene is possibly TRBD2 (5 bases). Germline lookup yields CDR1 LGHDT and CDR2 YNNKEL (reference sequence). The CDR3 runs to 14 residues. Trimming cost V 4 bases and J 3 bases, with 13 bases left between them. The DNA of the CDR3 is TGTGCCAGCAGCCTAAGACTCCGGGACTACGAGCAGTACTTC. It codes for CASSLRLRDYEQYF.

CDR3 sequence reads: CASSYLANDEQFF. DNA for the CDR3: TGTGCCAGCAGTTATCTAGCGAACGATGAGCAGTTCTTC. The J gene is TRBJ2-1, the V gene TRBV6-2 or TRBV6-3; D possibly corresponds to TRBD2 (6 bases). V was trimmed by 3 bases and J by 8 bases, leaving 11 bases between them. Germline lookup yields CDR1 MNHEY and CDR2 SVGEGT. This CDR3 has 13 amino acids.

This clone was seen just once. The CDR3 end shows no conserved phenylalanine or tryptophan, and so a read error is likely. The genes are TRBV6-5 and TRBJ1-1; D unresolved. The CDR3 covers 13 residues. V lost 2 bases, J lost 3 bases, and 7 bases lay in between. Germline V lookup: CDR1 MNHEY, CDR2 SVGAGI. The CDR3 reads CASSYDGDTEAFS. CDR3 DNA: TGTGCCAGCAGTTACGACGGGGACACTGAAGCTTTCTCT.

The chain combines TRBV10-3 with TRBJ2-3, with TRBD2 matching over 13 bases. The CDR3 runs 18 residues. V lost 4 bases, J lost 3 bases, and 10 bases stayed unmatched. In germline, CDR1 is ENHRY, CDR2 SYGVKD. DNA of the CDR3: TGTGCCATCAGTGGAGGACTAGCGGGAGCCTCGACAACAGATACGCAGTATTTT. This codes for CAISGGLAGASTTDTQYF.

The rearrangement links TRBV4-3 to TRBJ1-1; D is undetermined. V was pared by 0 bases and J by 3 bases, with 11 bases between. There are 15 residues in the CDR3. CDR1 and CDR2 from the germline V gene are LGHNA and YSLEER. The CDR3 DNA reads TGCGCCAGCAGCCAAGATACAGCCAGAGACACTGAAGCTTTCTTT. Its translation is CASSQDTARDTEAFF.

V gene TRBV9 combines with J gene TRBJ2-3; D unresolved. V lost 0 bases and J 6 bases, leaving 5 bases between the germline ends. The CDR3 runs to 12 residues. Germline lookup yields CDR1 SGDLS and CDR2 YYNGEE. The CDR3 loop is CASSVESDTQYF. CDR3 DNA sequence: TGTGCCAGCAGCGTAGAAAGCGATACGCAGTATTTT.

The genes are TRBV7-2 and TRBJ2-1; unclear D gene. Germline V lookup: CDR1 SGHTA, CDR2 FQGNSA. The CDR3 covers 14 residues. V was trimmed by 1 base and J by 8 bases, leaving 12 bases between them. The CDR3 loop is CASSLVQVVYEQFF. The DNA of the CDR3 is TGTGCCAGCAGCTTAGTGCAGGTCGTCTATGAGCAGTTCTTC.

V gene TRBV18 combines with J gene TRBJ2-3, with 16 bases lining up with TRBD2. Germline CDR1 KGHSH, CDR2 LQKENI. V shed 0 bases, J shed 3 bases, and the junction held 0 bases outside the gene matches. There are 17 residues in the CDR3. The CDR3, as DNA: TGTGCCAGCTCACCACCGGGACTAGCGGGAGGGACAGATACGCAGTATTTT. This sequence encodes CASSPPGLAGGTDTQYF.

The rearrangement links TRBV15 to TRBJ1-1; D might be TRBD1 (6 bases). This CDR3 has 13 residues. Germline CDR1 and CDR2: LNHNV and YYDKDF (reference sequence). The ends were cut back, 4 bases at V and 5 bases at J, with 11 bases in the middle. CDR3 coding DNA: TGTGCCACCAGCATACAGGGAGGGACTGAAGCTTTCTTT. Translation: CATSIQGGTEAFF.

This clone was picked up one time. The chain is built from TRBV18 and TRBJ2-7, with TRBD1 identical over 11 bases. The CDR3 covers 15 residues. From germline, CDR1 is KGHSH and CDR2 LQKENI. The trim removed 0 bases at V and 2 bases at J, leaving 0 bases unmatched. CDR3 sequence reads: CASSPPGQGAYEQYF. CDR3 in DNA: TGTGCCAGCTCACCACCGGGACAGGGGGCCTACGAGCAGTACTTC.

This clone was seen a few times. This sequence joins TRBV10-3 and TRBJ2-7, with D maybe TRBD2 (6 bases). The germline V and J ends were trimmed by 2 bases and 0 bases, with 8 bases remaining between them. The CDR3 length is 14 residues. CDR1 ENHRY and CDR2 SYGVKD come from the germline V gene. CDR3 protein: CAISEGLSSYEQYF. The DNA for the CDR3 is TGTGCCATCAGTGAGGGACTATCCTCCTACGAGCAGTACTTC.

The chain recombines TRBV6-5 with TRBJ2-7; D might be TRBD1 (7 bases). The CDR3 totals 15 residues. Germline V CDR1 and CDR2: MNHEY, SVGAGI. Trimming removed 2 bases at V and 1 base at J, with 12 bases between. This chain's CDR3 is CASSYRQGGSYEQYF. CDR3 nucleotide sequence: TGTGCCAGCAGTTACAGGCAGGGGGGATCCTACGAGCAGTACTTC.

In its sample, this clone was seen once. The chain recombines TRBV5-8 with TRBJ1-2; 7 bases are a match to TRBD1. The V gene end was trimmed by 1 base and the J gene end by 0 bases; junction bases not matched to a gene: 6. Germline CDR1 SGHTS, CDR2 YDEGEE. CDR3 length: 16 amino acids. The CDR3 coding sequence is TGTGCCAGCAGCTTGACAGGGGCTGAGGCTAACTATGGCTACACCTTC. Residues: CASSLTGAEANYGYTF.